A single sample is the source of the 24 T cell receptor beta chains below, sequenced in a study of post-analysis software for immune sequencing data. Findings and limits, study-wide: TRBV5-6, TRBV5-1 and TRBV20-1 were among about 5 TRBV segments more frequent in patients than controls.

No antigen has been identified for these receptors. TCR beta cDNA libraries included unique molecular identifiers. MiXCR, applied by TCRdb to the PCR reads, yields one record per CDR3 protein. The sample consists of about 500,000 distinct CDR3 sequences, roughly 46% of them appearing once. Sequenced: blood. These receptors all stem from a girl aged 5-17 years with multiple sclerosis.

The chain combines TRBV18 with TRBJ2-5; 9 bases align to TRBD2. V dropped 2 bases and J dropped 1; count of bases not matched to a gene: 8. Germline V gene sequence: CDR1 KGHSH, CDR2 LQKENI. This CDR3 spans 17 amino acids. The CDR3 here is CASSPSGRTPLQETQYF. The CDR3 DNA reads as TGTGCCAGCTCACCAAGCGGGAGGACCCCCCTCCAAGAGACCCAGTACTTC.

The chain uses TRBV12-3 or TRBV12-4 and TRBJ1-2, with TRBD1 matching over 7 bases. J was trimmed by 7 bases and V by 5 bases; bases with no gene match: 7. This CDR3 has 13 residues. CDR3 bases: TGTGCCAGCAGTATCGCGGAGGGGGCTGGCTACACCTTC. Translating gives CASSIAEGAGYTF.

This clonotype was observed a few times. The chain is built from TRBV10-3 and TRBJ2-7; D may correspond to TRBD1 or TRBD2 (5 bases each). Germline CDR1 ENHRY, CDR2 SYGVKD. CDR3 size: 15 residues. V shed 5 bases and J shed 5 bases, with 19 bases lying between them. Written as DNA, the CDR3 is TGTGCCATCAGTTTCCGGGACCGTGTCGGGGACGAGCAGTACTTC. As protein: CAISFRDRVGDEQYF.

Many counts were recorded for this clonotype. One end of the junction fails to match germline, which may point to a read error. The CDR3 nucleotides read TGTGCCAGCAGCCCGGACAGCTATGGCTACACCTTC. It codes for CASSPDSYGYTF. The V and J genes are TRBV5-1 and TRBJ1-2; possible D gene TRBD1, 6 bases. Per the germline V gene, CDR1 is SGHRS and CDR2 is YFSETQ. The CDR3 runs to 12 residues. The complete variable domain, with remaining parts taken from reference TRBV5-1 and TRBJ1-2, reads KAGVTQTPRYLIKTRGQQVTLSCSPISGHRSVSWYQQTPGQGLQFLFEYFSETQRNKGNFPGRFSGRQFSNSRSEMNVSTLELGDSALYLCASSPDSYGYTFGSGTRLTVV.

There are a few counts of this clonotype. The chain employs TRBV29-1 and TRBJ2-5; 9 bases agree with TRBD1. The J call could be wrong; TRBJ2-7 is a better fit for the DNA end. The CDR3 has 13 residues. From germline, CDR1 is SQVTM and CDR2 ANQGSEA. In DNA form, the CDR3 reads TGCAGCGCCGGGACAGGGAAGGCCTACGAGCAGTACTTC. Amino acids: CSAGTGKAYEQYF.

The chain has TRBV5-5 and TRBJ2-6; D unclear. Germline CDR1 reads SGHKS; CDR2 reads YYEKEE (reference sequence). CDR3 length: 16 amino acids. V dropped 0 bases and J dropped 0 bases, with 7 bases sitting between them. The DNA of the CDR3 is TGTGCCAGCAGCTTGGTACTGGTCTCTGGGGCCAACGTCCTGACTTTC. Amino acids: CASSLVLVSGANVLTF.

The chain couples TRBV7-3 to TRBJ2-7; D call uncertain. The CDR3 totals 13 residues. Germline loops: CDR1 SGHTA, CDR2 FQGTGA. Trimming pared 5 bases from V and 3 bases from J, leaving 11 bases between. The CDR3 nucleotides read TGTGCCAGCAGCCGCAATCCGGGCTACGAGCAGTACTTC. Protein: CASSRNPGYEQYF.

The chain combines TRBV20-1 with TRBJ2-1, with D possibly matching TRBD2 (6 bases). Germline CDR1 DFQATT, CDR2 SNEGSKA (reference sequence). CDR3 length equals 14 residues. V gave up 2 bases and J gave up 4 bases, with 12 bases separating them. This CDR3 is CSARRAGIYNEQFF. The CDR3, as DNA: TGCAGTGCTAGACGAGCGGGCATATACAATGAGCAGTTCTTC.

As concerns this clonotype: The germline gene is not matched at one end of the junction; a read error may be the cause. The J gene is TRBJ2-5, the V gene TRBV4-1; possibly TRBD2 for D (6 bases). The CDR3 runs to 15 residues. Germline-derived CDR1 and CDR2 are MGHRA and YSYEKL. The CDR3 loop is CVSSPRVGGQETQYF. The CDR3 coding sequence is TGCGTCAGCAGCCCCCGAGTTGGGGGGCAAGAGACCCAGTACTTC.

V usage is TRBV6-6 and J usage is TRBJ1-5, with D possibly TRBD1 on 5 matching bases. The CDR3 sequence is 16 residues long. Trimming shortened V by 7 bases and J by 2 bases, and 18 bases separated the two germline ends. The germline CDR1 and CDR2 sequences are MNHNY and SVGAGI (reference sequence). Written as DNA, the CDR3 is TGTGCCAGCAATCTCCGAACGGGGGGAGGCAATCAGCCCCAGCATTTT. This sequence encodes CASNLRTGGGNQPQHF.

A remark on this clonotype: Relative to the germline gene, one junction end is altered; a read error may explain this. This chain uses TRBV5-1 with TRBJ2-5, with D tentatively TRBD1 or TRBD2 (5 bases each). Germline loops: CDR1 SGHRS, CDR2 YFSETQ. The CDR3 has 14 residues. CDR3 protein: CTSSSGTVKETQYF. Written as DNA, the CDR3 is TGCACCAGCAGTTCAGGGACGGTAAAAGAGACCCAGTACTTC.

V usage is TRBV5-1 and J usage is TRBJ2-4; tentatively, D is TRBD2 (6 bases). V lost 4 bases and J 5 bases, leaving 16 bases between the germline ends. CDR3 length: 15 amino acids. Germline values: CDR1 SGHRS, CDR2 YFSETQ. The CDR3 nucleotides read TGCGCCAGCAGCACGGATCCCGGGACTCAAAACATTCAGTACTTC. Its translation is CASSTDPGTQNIQYF.

The rearrangement links TRBV7-3 to TRBJ2-4, with D tentatively TRBD1 (6 bases). Germline V gene sequence: CDR1 SGHTA, CDR2 FQGTGA. The length of the CDR3 is 17 residues. Trimming took 3 bases from V and 0 from J, leaving 15 bases between them. CDR3 amino acids: CASSFHRAQLAKNIQYF. The CDR3 DNA follows: TGTGCCAGCAGCTTCCACAGGGCCCAATTAGCCAAAAACATTCAGTACTTC.

The chain joins TRBV20-1 to TRBJ2-7; maybe TRBD1 (6 bases). The CDR3 contains 13 residues. V lost 5 bases and J lost 2, with 13 bases in between. CDR1 is DFQATT and CDR2 is SNEGSKA in the germline V gene (reference sequence). CDR3 sequence reads: CSAGTSEAYEQYF. In nucleotides, the CDR3 is TGCAGTGCTGGGACATCGGAGGCCTACGAGCAGTACTTC.

This rearrangement joins TRBV14 to TRBJ2-1; maybe TRBD1 (5 bases). CDR3 size: 16 residues. The germline CDR1 and CDR2 sequences are SGHDN and FVKESK. V was shortened by 4 bases and J by 0 bases, with 13 bases between the two germline ends. The CDR3, as DNA: TGTGCCAGCAGCCCTAAGACAGCCAGCTCCTACAATGAGCAGTTCTTC. Encoded protein: CASSPKTASSYNEQFF.

This clonotype was seen a few times. The chain couples TRBV20-1 to TRBJ1-5; D is undetermined. The CDR3 is 14 residues long. Germline V CDR1 and CDR2: DFQATT, SNEGSKA (reference sequence). As DNA, the CDR3 is TGCAGCACCACCTCCCCTTATAGCAATCAGCCCCAGCATTTT. Protein product: CSTTSPYSNQPQHF.

This clonotype was recorded a few times. This rearrangement joins TRBV20-1 to TRBJ2-1; TRBD1 matches 7 bases. Losses at the gene ends were 5 bases for V and 4 bases for J; bases not matched to a gene: 11. The V gene's germline CDR1 is DFQATT and CDR2 SNEGSKA (reference sequence). This CDR3 is 15 amino acids long. In nucleotides, the CDR3 is TGCAGTGCTCTCCCCCGGGACAGTGGGTACAATGAGCAGTTCTTC. Its protein product is CSALPRDSGYNEQFF.

The V gene is TRBV20-1, the J gene TRBJ1-5; TRBD1 aligns across 9 bases. The CDR3 loop spans 16 amino acids. The trim removed 3 bases at V and 0 bases at J, leaving 6 bases unmatched. The germline gives CDR1 DFQATT, CDR2 SNEGSKA (reference sequence). CDR3 loop: CSASLTGGFSNQPQHF. Written as DNA, the CDR3 is TGCAGTGCTAGTTTGACAGGGGGTTTTAGCAATCAGCCCCAGCATTTT.

Only a few counts were recorded for this clonotype. This rearrangement joins TRBV5-1 to TRBJ2-6; D not certain. The CDR3 runs to 18 residues. Germline values: CDR1 SGHRS, CDR2 YFSETQ. Trimming stripped 1 base from V and 0 bases from J, with 14 bases between. In DNA form, the CDR3 reads TGCGCCAGCAGCTTGTATGGGCAGCTCCTCTCTGGGGCCAACGTCCTGACTTTC. This sequence encodes CASSLYGQLLSGANVLTF.

V gene TRBV9 combines with J gene TRBJ1-2; TRBD1 is a possible D gene (5 bases). Germline V gene data show CDR1 as SGDLS and CDR2 as YYNGEE. The CDR3 runs to 16 residues. V lost 0 bases and J 2 bases, leaving 14 bases between the germline ends. CDR3 sequence (DNA): TGTGCCAGCAGCGTAGCCCCCTCGACAGTAAACTATGGCTACACCTTC. As protein: CASSVAPSTVNYGYTF.

Ten or more counts support this clonotype. This chain connects TRBV10-3 to TRBJ2-1; D may correspond to TRBD1 or TRBD2 (5 bases each). The CDR3 loop spans 13 amino acids. The germline CDR1 and CDR2 sequences are ENHRY and SYGVKD. Deletions cut 6 bases from V and 5 bases from J, with 11 bases between. CDR3 nucleotide sequence: TGTGCCATCAGGACTGGGACCGACAATGAGCAGTTCTTC. It specifies CAIRTGTDNEQFF.

The chain joins TRBV15 to TRBJ2-1; possibly TRBD2 for D (6 bases). This CDR3 region has 14 residues. Trimming shortened V by 0 bases and J by 9 bases, and 12 bases separated the two germline ends. Germline CDR1 reads LNHNV; CDR2 reads YYDKDF (reference sequence). The CDR3 DNA is TGTGCCACCAGCAGAGATGGAGGGGCTATTGAGCAGTTCTTC. Amino acid sequence: CATSRDGGAIEQFF. The variable domain in full, with the rest retrieved from reference TRBV15 and TRBJ2-1, is DAMVIQNPRYQVTQFGKPVTLSCSQTLNHNVMYWYQQKSSQAPKLLFHYYDKDFNNEADTPDNFQSRRPNTSFCFLDIRSPGLGDTAMYLCATSRDGGAIEQFFGPGTRLTVL.

J is TRBJ2-7 and V is TRBV5-1; 7 bases line up with TRBD2. The CDR3 is 14 residues long. CDR1 SGHRS and CDR2 YFSETQ come from the germline V gene. With V trimmed by 4 bases and J by 3 bases, 7 bases remained unmatched. The CDR3 sequence is CASSLGLVVYEQYF. CDR3 DNA sequence: TGCGCCAGCAGCCTAGGACTAGTAGTCTACGAGCAGTACTTC.

This chain joins TRBV25-1 and TRBJ2-7; 7 positions agree with TRBD1. Looked up from germline, CDR1 is MGHDK and CDR2 is SYGVNS. The CDR3 consists of 16 residues. Unmatched junction bases numbered 9, after V lost 3 bases and J lost 1 base. The CDR3 nucleotides are TGTGCCAGCAGTGATGATCCGAGGACAGGTTCCTACGAGCAGTACTTC. Protein product: CASSDDPRTGSYEQYF.